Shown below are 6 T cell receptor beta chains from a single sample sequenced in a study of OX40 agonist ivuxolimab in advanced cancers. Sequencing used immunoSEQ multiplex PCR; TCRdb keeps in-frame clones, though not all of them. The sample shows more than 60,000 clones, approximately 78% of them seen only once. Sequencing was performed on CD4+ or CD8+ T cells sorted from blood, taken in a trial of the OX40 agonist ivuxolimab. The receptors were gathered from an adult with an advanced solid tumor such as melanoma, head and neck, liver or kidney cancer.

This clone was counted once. The CDR3, as DNA: TGTGCCAGCAGCCCGACGGGACAGCAAGAGACCCAGTACTTC. Amino acid sequence: CASSPTGQQETQYF. The gene calls are TRBV4-2 and TRBJ2-5; 7 nucleotides align to TRBD1. V dropped 4 bases and J dropped 2; count of bases not matched to a gene: 4. CDR3 length equals 14 residues. Germline V gene sequence: CDR1 LGHNA, CDR2 YNFKEQ.

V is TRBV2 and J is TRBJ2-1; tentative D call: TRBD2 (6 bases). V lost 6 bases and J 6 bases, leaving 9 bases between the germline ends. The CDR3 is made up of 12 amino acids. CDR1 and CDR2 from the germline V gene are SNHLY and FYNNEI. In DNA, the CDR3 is TGTGCCAGCAGGGGGACTGTCAATGAGCAGTTCTTC. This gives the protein CASRGTVNEQFF.

The CDR3 DNA sequence: TGCGCCAGCAGCTTGGGGACAGGGGGGACCTATGGCTACACCTTC. This translates into CASSLGTGGTYGYTF. This chain joins TRBV5-1 and TRBJ1-2; 10 positions agree with TRBD1. The CDR3 sequence is 15 residues long. J gave up 4 bases and V 0 bases, and 3 bases lay outside the gene matches. Germline V CDR1 and CDR2: SGHRS, YFSETQ.

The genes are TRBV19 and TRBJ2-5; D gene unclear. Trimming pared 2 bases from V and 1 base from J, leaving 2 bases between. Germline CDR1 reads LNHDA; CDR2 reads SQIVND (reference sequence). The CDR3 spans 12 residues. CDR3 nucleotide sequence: TGTGCCAGTAGTATATCCCAAGAGACCCAGTACTTC. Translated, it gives CASSISQETQYF.

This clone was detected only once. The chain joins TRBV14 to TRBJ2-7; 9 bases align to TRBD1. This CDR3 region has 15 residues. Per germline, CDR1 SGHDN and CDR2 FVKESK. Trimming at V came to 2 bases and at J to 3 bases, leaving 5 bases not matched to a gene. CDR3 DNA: TGTGCCAGCAGCCAACCCGGGACAGGGTTCTACGAGCAGTACTTC. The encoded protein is CASSQPGTGFYEQYF.

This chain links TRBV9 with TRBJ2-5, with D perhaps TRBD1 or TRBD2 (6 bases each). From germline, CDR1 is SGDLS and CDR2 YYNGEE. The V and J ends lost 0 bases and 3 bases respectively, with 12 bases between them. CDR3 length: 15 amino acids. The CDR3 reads CASSVGGGGKETQYF. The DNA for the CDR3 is TGTGCCAGCAGCGTAGGTGGAGGGGGAAAAGAGACCCAGTACTTC.